A selection of T cell receptor beta chains follows, all from one sample in a study of cytomegalovirus exposure and HLA in healthy donors. Clones were read by immunoSEQ multiplex PCR, and TCRdb kept only the in-frame ones, dropping some. Of about 130,000 clones in the sample, 60% to 80% are singletons; the top ten hold 0.94%. The sequencing sample was made of PBMCs. Source of these receptors: a woman aged 60 to 75 in good health and CMV-seronegative. CDR3s include the opening cysteine and the closing phenylalanine or tryptophan. Each record gives: V gene, CDR3 protein.

V: TRBV10-3; CDR3: CATGRDRGRETQYF
V: TRBV9; CDR3: CASSAGDTQYF
V: TRBV9; CDR3: CASSVVSGSGNTIYF
V: TRBV18; CDR3: CASSLQDSNQPQHF
V: TRBV9; CDR3: CASSDPAGVISYNSPLHF
V: TRBV28; CDR3: CATTRGAASGSGTQYF
V: TRBV7-9; CDR3: CASSPRTGLQYGYTF
V: TRBV28; CDR3: CASTPSGVRETQYF
V: TRBV30; CDR3: CAWNRDRGNEKLFF
V: TRBV5-1; CDR3: CASSFRGDIANTGELFF
V: TRBV5-1; CDR3: CASSNGGTYEQYF
V: TRBV14; CDR3: CASSLDRRQNTEAFF
V: TRBV27; CDR3: CASSPQQGAGANVLTF
V: TRBV7-9; CDR3: CASSSDRYEQYF
V: TRBV15; CDR3: CATSSTTSGTGLHEQYF
V: TRBV6-5; CDR3: CASSYSPGQSYEQYF
V: TRBV4-1; CDR3: CASSQDPGRPLAGVDDTQYF
V: TRBV28; CDR3: CASQGSRQGSYEQYF
V: TRBV29-1; CDR3: CSVGTRQGDYGYTF
V: TRBV7-2; CDR3: CASSLEGTVNEKLFF
V: TRBV7-2; CDR3: CASSLEGEKLLF
V: TRBV28; CDR3: CASRFWAGEQYF
V: TRBV7-8; CDR3: CASSFYTGTVSHNEQFF
V: TRBV5-1; CDR3: CASSLGVRLAGSWSHNEQFF
V: TRBV7-9; CDR3: CASSSTQPGYNEQFF
V: TRBV2; CDR3: CASSEEGSGAYEQYF
V: TRBV28; CDR3: CASSARVTYEQYF
V: TRBV19; CDR3: CASSTWDRGVNTEAFF
V: TRBV7-9; CDR3: CSSSQTGPQETQYF
V: TRBV5-4; CDR3: CASSSHSQGLNTEAFF
V: TRBV2; CDR3: CASSGNGGAQYF
V: TRBV5-1; CDR3: CASSLPGQGNSPLHF
V: TRBV6-1; CDR3: CASTWASGGANEQFF
V: TRBV19; CDR3: CASTPGLAIAYEQYF
V: TRBV7-3; CDR3: CASSPHGNTEAFF
V: TRBV29-1; CDR3: CSVGRTNTGELFF
V: TRBV7-2; CDR3: CASSLSGTGVSYEQYF
V: TRBV25-1; CDR3: CASSNAGASTDTQYF
V: TRBV28; CDR3: CASSRAQGSQPQHF
V: TRBV15; CDR3: CATSRFTSGLYEQYF
V: TRBV10-2; CDR3: CASRSLVTGELFF
V: TRBV29-1; CDR3: CSSTRGRGYGYTF